The present T cell receptor beta chain was sequenced within a study of graft-versus-host responses after intestinal transplantation. Study background: Recipients underwent multivisceral, liver-intestinal, or isolated intestinal transplants.

Overall study findings and caveats: Early after transplant, HvG declines were associated with peak levels of circulating GvH clones.

For this clone: Its antigen is unknown.

Per germline, CDR1 SQVTM and CDR2 ANQGSEA. With 5 bases removed from V and 1 base from J, the gap between germline ends came to 11 bases. The CDR3 has 14 residues. The method was immunoSEQ multiplex PCR; TCRdb's version includes in-frame clones alone and lacks a portion of them. The table shows some 43,000 clones, with less than 95% occurring only once. The source material was PBMCs, sampled approximately 360 days after intestinal transplant. J is TRBJ1-4 and V is TRBV29-1; weak D call: TRBD1 (6 bases). This sequence was found in a human patient who received an intestinal transplant, so some T cells may come from the graft donor. The CDR3 DNA follows: TGCAGCGTTCTTCCGGACAGAACTAATGAAAAACTGTTTTTT. It translates to CSVLPDRTNEKLFF. Supplemented by reference TRBV29-1 and TRBJ1-4, the full variable domain reads SAVISQKPSRDICQRGTSLTIQCQVDSQVTMMFWYRQQPGQSLTLIATANQGSEATYESGFVIDKFPISRPNLTFSTLTVSNMSPEDSSIYLCSVLPDRTNEKLFFGSGTQLSVL.